This is a list of T cell receptor beta chains from one sample in a study of beta chain features in type 1 diabetes. Assay: immunoSEQ multiplex PCR; the TCRdb copy retains only in-frame clones and omits some. The data contain roughly 150,000 clones, about 8.5% of them singletons. Sequenced input: central memory CD4+ T cells from blood. The receptor source for this set is a man younger than 35 in good health. The CDR3 runs from the conserved cysteine through the conserved F or W. A D gene is named only where the DNA matches it firmly. Some rows mark clone size as missing; the rest say once, few, many or name a class of expanded clone.

size	V	J	D	DNA	CDR3
-	TRBV7-3	TRBJ2-5	-	TGTGCCAGCAGCTCTACGCAGGGCGTGGAGACCCAGTACTTC	CASSSTQGVETQYF
-	TRBV4-2	TRBJ2-1	TRBD2	TGTGCCAGCAGCCAAGTTCCGCGGGGGGGAGTCAATGAGCAGTTCTTC	CASSQVPRGGVNEQFF
-	TRBV5-1	TRBJ2-2	TRBD1	TGCGCCAGCAGCTCAACTTACAGGGGGAACACCGGGGAGCTGTTTTTT	CASSSTYRGNTGELFF
few	TRBV28	TRBJ1-4	TRBD1	TGTGCCAGCATTTCCTCCGGGACAGGCATTAATGAAAAACTGTTTTTT	CASISSGTGINEKLFF
-	TRBV6-5	TRBJ1-2	TRBD1	TGTGCCAGCAGTTACTCTGGACAGGGGGCAGGTGGCTACACCTTC	CASSYSGQGAGGYTF
many	TRBV9	TRBJ2-1	-	TGTGCCAGCGCCCTGGAGTCGGACACTGAGCAGTTCTTC	CASALESDTEQFF
-	TRBV27	TRBJ2-3	TRBD1	TGTGCCAGCAGTAGACAGGGGTTGGGAGATACGCAGTATTTT	CASSRQGLGDTQYF
-	TRBV15	TRBJ2-1	TRBD1	TGTGCCACCAGCACAAGGACGACAGGGGTGGGGCAGTTCTTC	CATSTRTTGVGQFF
few	TRBV27	TRBJ2-3	TRBD1	TGTGCCAGCAGTTATTTTCCGGGACAGGGGTTGGTAGATACGCAGTATTTT	CASSYFPGQGLVDTQYF
few	TRBV28	TRBJ2-7	TRBD2	TGTGCCAGCGAAACGTCGGGACTAGCGTACGAGCAGTACTTC	CASETSGLAYEQYF
many	TRBV20-1	TRBJ2-5	-	TGCAGTGCTCCTCTAGAGACCCAGTACTTC	CSAPLETQYF
-	TRBV25-1	TRBJ2-5	TRBD1	TGTGCCAGCAGTTCTTATTCGACAGGGGGAGAGACCCAGTACTTC	CASSSYSTGGETQYF
many	TRBV7-2	TRBJ2-3	TRBD2	TGTGCCAGCAGACACGCCCGCGGGGGAGGGCAGTATTTT	CASRHARGGGQYF
few	TRBV7-2	TRBJ2-7	-	TGTGCCAGCAGCCAACCCCAATTCGCCGGGATTTACGAGCAGTACTTC	CASSQPQFAGIYEQYF
many	TRBV16	TRBJ1-2	-	TGTGCCAGCAGCCAATCCCCCAGGCATGGCTACACCTTC	CASSQSPRHGYTF
-	TRBV7-3	TRBJ1-1	-	TGTGCCAGCAAGAGGGAGGAGGGCACTGAAGCTTTCTTT	CASKREEGTEAFF
few	TRBV14	TRBJ1-2	-	TGTGCCAGCAGCCGACCCACAGGGAAGGACTATGGCTACACCTTC	CASSRPTGKDYGYTF
many	TRBV7-2	TRBJ1-5	TRBD1	TGTGCCAGCAGCTTAGCAACAGGGGCGGGCAATCAGCCCCAGCATTTT	CASSLATGAGNQPQHF
-	TRBV4-2	TRBJ1-2	-	TGTGCCAGCAGCCAAAACCCGGGACAAGGGATCTACACCTTC	CASSQNPGQGIYTF
few	TRBV4-2	TRBJ1-5	-	TGTGCCAGCAGCCAAGATCGGGCAGGGAAGGTCCCCCAGCATTTT	CASSQDRAGKVPQHF
few	TRBV7-8	TRBJ2-5	-	TGTGCCAGCAGCTTAGGTGGGGGCAGGTTCCAAGAGACCCAGTACTTC	CASSLGGGRFQETQYF
many	TRBV30	TRBJ2-5	TRBD2	TGTGCCTTTAGCGGGGCTCAAGAGACCCAGTACTTC	CAFSGAQETQYF
-	TRBV9	TRBJ2-3	TRBD2	TGTGCCAGCAGCGAGGGACTAGCGGGGCCCTGGGCTAGCACAGATACGCAGTATTTT	CASSEGLAGPWASTDTQYF
few	TRBV7-2	TRBJ2-5	TRBD2	TGTGCCAGCAGGACTGGACTAGCGGGGGCCTCAGAGACCCAGTACTTC	CASRTGLAGASETQYF
many	TRBV7-2	TRBJ1-4	-	TGTGCCAGCAGCTTCGGAATGGAGGAAAAACTGTTTTTT	CASSFGMEEKLFF
-	TRBV11-2	TRBJ2-3	TRBD2	TGTGCCAGCAGCCTTAGCGGGGGGGCCGGGGAAGATGCGCAGTATTTT	CASSLSGGAGEDAQYF
few	TRBV6-5	TRBJ1-2	TRBD1	TGTGCCAGCAGTTACATACAGGGGGCGGGGGGCTACACCTTC	CASSYIQGAGGYTF
once	TRBV6-6	TRBJ2-1	TRBD2	TGTGCCAGCAGTTACCTACGGGGGGAAAGCGAGCAGTTCTTC	CASSYLRGESEQFF
-	TRBV27	TRBJ1-2	TRBD1	TGTGCCAGCAGTTCCCTCGGGACAGGGGGTGGCTACACCTTC	CASSSLGTGGGYTF
few	TRBV11-2	TRBJ2-2	-	TGTGCCACCGGTCGGTCAACCGGGGAGCTGTTTTTT	CATGRSTGELFF
few	TRBV7-6	TRBJ2-2	-	TGTGCCAGCAGCTTAGCAGCAGGGTCTGTGAACACCGGGGAGCTGTTTTTT	CASSLAAGSVNTGELFF
few	TRBV6-1	TRBJ2-1	TRBD1	TGTGCCAGCAGCCTCAGGGACAGGGTAAGCGATGAGCAGTTCTTC	CASSLRDRVSDEQFF
few	TRBV28	TRBJ2-7	TRBD1	TGTGCCAGCAGTTTATTCCAAACAGGGGCTCCCCTGGAGCAGTACTTC	CASSLFQTGAPLEQYF
few	TRBV7-2	TRBJ1-2	TRBD1	TGTGCCAGCAGCCCTCTCGGGACAGGGGAGTATGGCTACACCTTC	CASSPLGTGEYGYTF
-	TRBV5-6	TRBJ2-1	-	TGTGCCAGCAGCTTGTATCCAGGGGTAACCTACAATGAGCAGTTCTTC	CASSLYPGVTYNEQFF
-	TRBV7-2	TRBJ2-7	TRBD2	TGTGCCAGCAGCCGAGGGCCAAGCGGGAGGACTTCGTCCTACGAGCAGTACTTC	CASSRGPSGRTSSYEQYF
-	TRBV5-4	TRBJ2-5	-	TGTGCCAGCAGCTTGGGGACCGTGACGGGGGAGACCCAGTACTTC	CASSLGTVTGETQYF
-	TRBV7-2	TRBJ2-3	-	TGTGCCAGCAGCCCGACTAGAGACTTCGATACGCAGTATTTT	CASSPTRDFDTQYF
once	TRBV19	TRBJ1-5	-	TGTGCCAGTACATTGAGCGGGGGCAATCAGCCCCAGCATTTT	CASTLSGGNQPQHF
-	TRBV10-3	TRBJ2-1	TRBD2	TGTGCCATCAGCCCCGGACTAGCGGGAGGGAGCTCCTACAATGAGCAGTTCTTC	CAISPGLAGGSSYNEQFF
many	TRBV11-2	TRBJ2-2	-	TGTGCCAGCAGCTTCAATAGTCGTACCGGGGAGCTGTTTTTT	CASSFNSRTGELFF
-	TRBV6-5	TRBJ1-5	TRBD1	TGTGCCAGCAGTTCGGACAGGGTAAGGCAGCCCCAGCATTTT	CASSSDRVRQPQHF
-	TRBV5-4	TRBJ2-2	TRBD2	TGTGCCAGCAGCCCTCCGGGACTAGCCGGGGAGCTGTTTTTT	CASSPPGLAGELFF
-	TRBV9	TRBJ2-2	-	TGTGCCAGCAGCGTGGGTAGACACATTAACACCGGGGAGCTGTTTTTT	CASSVGRHINTGELFF
-	TRBV19	TRBJ2-5	TRBD2	TGTGCCAGTATGGAGTTAGGGACGAGCGGGGGAAACCAAGAGACCCAGTACTTC	CASMELGTSGGNQETQYF
-	TRBV4-3	TRBJ2-7	TRBD2	TGCGCCAGCAGCCAAGATCTCCGGCTAGCGGGCTACGAGCAGTACTTC	CASSQDLRLAGYEQYF
-	TRBV20-1	TRBJ2-5	-	TGCAGTGCAACCTCAGGGGAGACCCAGTACTTC	CSATSGETQYF
-	TRBV27	TRBJ1-2	TRBD1	TGTGCCAGCAGTTTCCGGGACAGGGGGGGCTATGGCTACACCTTC	CASSFRDRGGYGYTF
many	TRBV4-3	TRBJ1-1	-	TGCGCCAGCAGCCAAGTGTCCATCCGGACTCCGAACACTGAAGCTTTCTTT	CASSQVSIRTPNTEAFF
-	TRBV28	TRBJ1-2	TRBD1	TGTGCCAGCACCTCAGGACAGGGCCGATATGGCTACACCTTC	CASTSGQGRYGYTF
few	TRBV28	TRBJ2-1	TRBD2	TGTGCCAGCAGTCTAATGGGGGAGGGGTACAATGAGCAGTTCTTC	CASSLMGEGYNEQFF
-	TRBV2	TRBJ2-7	TRBD1	TGTGCCAGCAAGACCGGGACAGGGGCGTACGAGCAGTACTTC	CASKTGTGAYEQYF
few	TRBV4-1	TRBJ2-5	-	TGCGCCAGCAGCCAATCCTTCGCACGGCAAGAGACCCAGTACTTC	CASSQSFARQETQYF
few	TRBV5-1	TRBJ2-1	TRBD2	TGCGCCAGCAGCAGGGGTGTTCTAGCTATCGAGCGGGGAAACAATGAGCAGTTCTTC	CASSRGVLAIERGNNEQFF
few	TRBV5-1	TRBJ1-3	TRBD1	TGCGCCAGCAGCTTGGGGGACAGGATGGCGGTAAACACCATATATTTT	CASSLGDRMAVNTIYF
-	TRBV4-3	TRBJ2-1	TRBD2	TGCGCCAGCAGCCAAGCACTAGCGGGGGCCTACAATGAGCAGTTCTTC	CASSQALAGAYNEQFF
-	TRBV5-1	TRBJ2-5	-	TGCGCCAGCAGCCAAGATACTAGCAGGGAGACCCAGTACTTC	CASSQDTSRETQYF
few	TRBV14	TRBJ2-7	TRBD2	TGTGCCAGCAGCCGGGAGCTAGCGGGAGTCGGGGAGCAGTACTTC	CASSRELAGVGEQYF
-	TRBV7-9	TRBJ1-2	TRBD1	TGTGCCAGCAGCTTTACCGGTGGACAGGGGGCAGGTGGCTACACCTTC	CASSFTGGQGAGGYTF